One and the same sample provided the 22 T cell receptor beta chains below, sequenced in a study of graft-versus-host responses after intestinal transplantation (dated by TCRdb to about 2021). Library preparation used the immunoSEQ multiplex PCR assay. TCRdb holds this immuneACCESS table with in-frame rearrangements only. Some clones are missing; in checked studies, unresolved V genes explain under half, and the rest has no known cause. The sample records 80,000 to 95,000 clones, over 80% of which are singletons. The biggest ten clones account for approximately 5.6% of the sample. This specimen's time point label, interpreted: cells obtained before transplantation from donor or recipient. The antigens for these receptors are not known. The sample was unstimulated CD8+ T cells sorted from spleen or lymph node cells, taken before intestinal transplant. The receptors derive from a human donor who received an intestinal transplant.

CDR3 region: CASSNPLAGGDTDTQYF. The DNA for the CDR3 is TGTGCCAGCAGCAACCCCCTAGCGGGAGGGGACACAGATACGCAGTATTTT. The chain is built from TRBV28 and TRBJ2-3; 12 bases match TRBD2. This CDR3 spans 17 amino acids. The V gene end was trimmed by 6 bases and the J gene end by 2 bases; junction bases not matched to a gene: 9. The germline gives CDR1 MDHEN, CDR2 SYDVKM.

J is TRBJ1-1 and V is TRBV7-9; a possible D gene is TRBD1 (6 bases). Looked up from germline, CDR1 is SEHNR and CDR2 is FQNEAQ (reference sequence). Trimming shortened V by 1 base and J by 1 base, and 13 bases separated the two germline ends. The CDR3 is 16 residues long. Here the CDR3 reads CASSLVMGGPNTEAFF. The CDR3 region has the DNA TGTGCCAGCAGCTTAGTAATGGGGGGGCCGAACACTGAAGCTTTCTTT.

In the case of this clone: The limits of the CDR3 on the DNA are not certain, so only TCRdb's listed CDR3 is given. V gene TRBV9 combines with J gene TRBJ2-1; TRBD2 is the table's D call, not checked against the DNA. Germline V gene lookup returns CDR1 SGDLS and CDR2 YYNGEE. The CDR3 is made up of 13 amino acids, end residues included. The CDR3 loop is CASSVGGGTSVLF.

The V gene is TRBV2, the J gene TRBJ2-1; 10 nucleotides agree with TRBD2. Germline CDR1 and CDR2: SNHLY and FYNNEI. J lost 6 bases, V lost 10 bases, and 6 bases had no gene match. This CDR3 is built from 13 residues. The CDR3 region has the DNA TGTGCCATACCGGGACTAGCGTCCAATGAGCAGTTCTTC. It encodes CAIPGLASNEQFF.

This clone was found once. The CDR3 spells CASSQSDGNEKLFF. For the CDR3, the DNA is TGTGCCAGCAGCCAATCGGACGGTAATGAAAAACTGTTTTTT. The chain recombines TRBV16 with TRBJ1-4; D gene ambiguous. CDR1 is KGHSY and CDR2 is FQNENV in the germline V gene. Trimming removed 0 bases from V and 4 bases from J, with 6 bases in between. The CDR3 runs 14 residues.

The V and J genes are TRBV5-1 and TRBJ2-7; 9 bases map to TRBD2. J was trimmed by 3 bases and V by 1 base; bases with no gene match: 2. This CDR3 is built from 14 residues. Per germline, CDR1 SGHRS and CDR2 YFSETQ. The CDR3: CASSLLAGIYEQYF. The DNA of the CDR3 is TGCGCCAGCAGCTTGCTAGCGGGGATCTACGAGCAGTACTTC.

The J gene is TRBJ2-3, the V gene TRBV14, with 7 bases that match TRBD2. The germline V gene has CDR1 SGHDN and CDR2 FVKESK. V shed 5 bases, J shed 6 bases, and the junction held 14 bases outside the gene matches. This CDR3 has 16 residues. CDR3 sequence (DNA): TGTGCCAGCAGCTGGGGGGGGGAGCTTTTACAGGATACGCAGTATTTT. This sequence encodes CASSWGGELLQDTQYF.

The V gene is TRBV7-2, the J gene TRBJ2-7; 7 nucleotides line up with TRBD2. CDR1 SGHTA and CDR2 FQGNSA come from the germline V gene. J lost 3 bases, V lost 4 bases, and 3 bases had no gene match. CDR3 length: 13 residues. The CDR3 nucleotides are TGTGCCAGCAGCTCGGGGGGTGGCTACGAGCAGTACTTC. It specifies CASSSGGGYEQYF.

The chain couples TRBV6-5 to TRBJ2-7; TRBD1 aligns across 10 bases. Germline V gene lookup returns CDR1 MNHEY and CDR2 SVGAGI. J was trimmed by 5 bases and V by 6 bases; bases with no gene match: 10. CDR3 length equals 15 residues. The CDR3 nucleotides read TGTGCCAGCAGCTCCGGGACAGGGGAGCTTGACGAGCAGTACTTC. Its protein is CASSSGTGELDEQYF.

This clone was observed a single time. The chain is built from TRBV5-1 and TRBJ1-5; TRBD1 might be the D (5 bases). V was clipped by 6 bases and J by 4 bases, with 11 bases between them. This CDR3 spans 13 amino acids. CDR1 is SGHRS, CDR2 YFSETQ, per germline. The CDR3 DNA is TGCGCCAGCATATCGACAGCGAATCAGCCCCAGCATTTT. This codes for CASISTANQPQHF. Supplemented by reference TRBV5-1 and TRBJ1-5, the full variable domain reads KAGVTQTPRYLIKTRGQQVTLSCSPISGHRSVSWYQQTPGQGLQFLFEYFSETQRNKGNFPGRFSGRQFSNSRSEMNVSTLELGDSALYLCASISTANQPQHFGDGTRLSIL.

The rearrangement uses TRBV9 and TRBJ2-2, with D hard to call. Germline assignment: CDR1 SGDLS and CDR2 YYNGEE. The CDR3 has 12 amino acids. V was trimmed by 0 bases and J by 10 bases, leaving 7 bases between them. This CDR3 reads CASSVDGQELFF. In DNA, the CDR3 is TGTGCCAGCAGCGTAGACGGCCAGGAGCTGTTTTTT.

The chain joins TRBV30 to TRBJ1-4; tentatively, D is TRBD1 (5 bases). CDR3 length: 13 amino acids. Germline CDR1 is GTSNPN and CDR2 is SVGIG (reference sequence). The V and J ends lost 6 bases and 8 bases respectively, with 16 bases between them. The CDR3 sequence: CACRFRVREKLFF. CDR3 DNA: TGTGCCTGCAGATTCAGGGTACGGGAAAAACTGTTTTTT. The entire variable domain, with the rest obtained from reference TRBV30 and TRBJ1-4, is as follows: SQTIHQWPATLVQPVGSPLSLECTVEGTSNPNLYWYRQAAGRGLQLLFYSVGIGQISSEVPQNLSASRPQDRQFILSSKKLLLSDSGFYLCACRFRVREKLFFGSGTQLSVL.

V and J are TRBV4-1 and TRBJ2-2; tentative D call: TRBD1 (5 bases). Germline V CDR1 and CDR2: MGHRA, YSYEKL. Between the trimmed V and J ends, which lost 4 bases and 0 bases, there was a span of 12 bases. This CDR3 is 16 amino acids long. As DNA, the CDR3 is TGCGCCAGCAGCCCTTGGGGCAGGGCGAACACCGGGGAGCTGTTTTTT. Encoded protein: CASSPWGRANTGELFF.

V gene TRBV5-5 combines with J gene TRBJ2-3, with D maybe TRBD2 (6 bases). The CDR3 has 15 amino acids. V was trimmed by 3 bases and J by 1 base, leaving 12 bases between them. CDR1 and CDR2 (germline): SGHKS, YYEKEE (reference sequence). The CDR3 nucleotides are TGTGCCAGCAGCTACGGGACTGGCCGCACAGATACGCAGTATTTT. Translated: CASSYGTGRTDTQYF.

The chain has TRBV11-2 and TRBJ1-6, with 7 bases matching TRBD1. The CDR3 runs to 18 residues. Looked up from germline, CDR1 is SGHAT and CDR2 is FQNNGV. V lost 1 base to trimming and J lost 9 bases; unmatched junction nucleotides: 15. The CDR3 coding sequence is TGTGCCAGCAGCTTAGTTGTGACAGGGAAGGTTAGCGCTTCACCCCTCCACTTT. The encoded protein is CASSLVVTGKVSASPLHF.

The chain is built from TRBV6-5 and TRBJ2-1; D is perhaps TRBD2 (6 bases). Germline loops: CDR1 MNHEY, CDR2 SVGAGI. Trimming cost V 7 bases and J 7 bases, with 20 bases left between them. The CDR3 runs to 15 residues. CDR3 amino acids: CASTLSGEEGNEQFF. The CDR3 region has the DNA TGTGCCAGCACCCTAAGTGGGGAGGAGGGGAATGAGCAGTTCTTC.

The chain employs TRBV19 and TRBJ2-7; D assignment may be TRBD1 or TRBD2 (5 bases each). The CDR3 consists of 13 residues. Germline CDR1 and CDR2: LNHDA and SQIVND (reference sequence). The ends were cut back, 3 bases at V and 4 bases at J, with 10 bases in the middle. As DNA, the CDR3 is TGTGCCAGTAGTATGAGGGGAGAGTACGAGCAGTACTTC. The encoded protein is CASSMRGEYEQYF.

This clone showed up just a few times. The genes are TRBV13 and TRBJ1-4; D unresolved. This CDR3 is built from 14 residues. Trimming removed 3 bases from V and 5 bases from J, with 10 bases in between. Looked up from germline, CDR1 is PRHDT and CDR2 is FYEKMQ (reference sequence). CDR3: CASSLVSENEKLFF. CDR3 DNA: TGTGCCAGCAGCTTGGTATCGGAAAATGAAAAACTGTTTTTT.

The chain has TRBV5-1 and TRBJ2-1; D possibly corresponds to TRBD1 (6 bases). In germline, CDR1 is SGHRS, CDR2 YFSETQ. This CDR3 has 15 amino acids. Trimming stripped 2 bases from V and 2 bases from J, with 11 bases between. The CDR3 is CASSFWGLAYNEQFF. Here the CDR3 DNA reads TGCGCCAGCAGCTTTTGGGGGCTTGCCTACAATGAGCAGTTCTTC.

The genes are TRBV14 and TRBJ1-1; D remains ambiguous. This CDR3 spans 17 amino acids. With 0 bases removed from V and 5 bases from J, the gap between germline ends came to 19 bases. Germline V gene sequence: CDR1 SGHDN, CDR2 FVKESK. CDR3: CASSQEIDSGGRTEAFF. CDR3 in DNA: TGTGCCAGCAGCCAAGAAATTGACTCTGGTGGTAGGACTGAAGCTTTCTTT.

A word on this clone: A junction end diverges from the germline sequence, so it may reflect a read error. V is TRBV4-1 and J is TRBJ2-5, with D perhaps given as TRBD1 or TRBD2 (6 bases each). Germline CDR1 is MGHRA and CDR2 is YSYEKL. CDR3 length equals 15 residues. Here the CDR3 DNA reads TGTGCCAGCAGCCCTATTATAAGGGGGGAAGAGACCCAGTACTTC. This translates into CASSPIIRGEETQYF.

This sequence joins TRBV7-6 and TRBJ1-2, with 9 bases lining up with TRBD1. The germline V gene encodes CDR1 SGHVS and CDR2 FNYEAQ. The CDR3 is 18 residues long. The junction had 13 bases not matched to a gene; V was cut back by 2 bases and J by 3 bases. CDR3 DNA: TGTGCCAGCAGCTTATGGCCGGAGGGACAGGGATCGGACTATGGCTACACCTTC. It is translated as CASSLWPEGQGSDYGYTF.